Below, 17 T cell receptor beta chains from the same sample are listed, as sequenced in a study of blood T cell repertoires in COVID-19. Using immunoSEQ multiplex PCR, the repertoire was profiled, and TCRdb retains in-frame clones only, with some absent. Of about 110,000 clones listed, about 90% were seen once; the top ten hold around 1.3%. The sequenced sample consisted of peripheral blood. The receptors stem from a young woman with acute or convalescent COVID-19.

The J gene is TRBJ1-6, the V gene TRBV28; D call uncertain. The CDR3 runs 11 residues. Per germline, CDR1 MDHEN and CDR2 SYDVKM. The V and J ends lost 6 bases and 5 bases respectively, with 2 bases between them. CDR3 nucleotide sequence: TGTGCCAGCAGCGATAATTCACCCCTCCACTTT. Translated, it gives CASSDNSPLHF.

The gene calls are TRBV5-5 and TRBJ1-5; 8 nucleotides agree with TRBD1. This CDR3 is 14 amino acids long. The V gene end was trimmed by 3 bases and the J gene end by 7 bases; junction bases not matched to a gene: 6. Germline V gives CDR1 SGHKS, CDR2 YYEKEE (reference sequence). The CDR3 region is CASSSGGFGQPQHF. The CDR3 DNA reads TGTGCCAGCAGCTCAGGGGGCTTTGGGCAGCCCCAGCATTTT.

The chain joins TRBV7-2 to TRBJ1-2, with a possible D match to TRBD1 (5 bases). V lost 5 bases to trimming and J lost 7 bases, with 20 bases between them. Germline V gives CDR1 SGHTA, CDR2 FQGNSA. The CDR3 totals 15 residues. The DNA for the CDR3 is TGTGCCAGCAGCCCCCGAACGGGGGGGAGGGGTGGCTACACCTTC. Translated: CASSPRTGGRGGYTF.

The chain combines TRBV18 with TRBJ1-4; TRBD1 is a possible D gene (5 bases). The CDR3 is made up of 16 amino acids. Trimming took off 0 bases at V and 3 bases at J, with 11 bases between the two ends. The V gene's germline CDR1 is KGHSH and CDR2 LQKENI. In DNA, the CDR3 is TGTGCCAGCTCACCACCGGGGCGGCCCTCTAATGAAAAACTGTTTTTT. Encoded protein: CASSPPGRPSNEKLFF.

The chain uses TRBV5-1 and TRBJ2-5, with 12 bases that match TRBD1. This CDR3 comprises 16 residues. Per germline, CDR1 SGHRS and CDR2 YFSETQ. The V and J ends lost 2 bases and 5 bases, in that order; junction bases with no gene match: 7. DNA of the CDR3: TGCGCCAGCAGCTTAACCGGGACAGGGGGCGGGGAGACCCAGTACTTC. Its protein is CASSLTGTGGGETQYF.

The gene calls are TRBV10-2 and TRBJ2-5; tentative D call: TRBD1 (5 bases). V lost 7 bases to trimming and J lost 5 bases, with 11 bases between them. The V gene's germline CDR1 is WSHSY and CDR2 SAAADI. This CDR3 has 12 residues. The CDR3, as DNA: TGCGCCAGCATGGGTGGGGCGGAGACCCAGTACTTC. This encodes CASMGGAETQYF.

V and J are TRBV7-2 and TRBJ2-1; D not certain. The CDR3 spans 13 residues. The germline V and J ends were trimmed by 3 bases and 6 bases, with 9 bases remaining between them. Germline-derived CDR1 and CDR2 are SGHTA and FQGNSA. For the CDR3, the DNA is TGTGCCAGCAGCTTTGATCGTAGCAATGAGCAGTTCTTC. Amino acid sequence: CASSFDRSNEQFF.

The chain employs TRBV6-1 and TRBJ1-5; no clear D. The CDR3 extends over 14 amino acids. Germline assignment: CDR1 MNHNS and CDR2 SASEGT. The ends were cut back, 1 base at V and 5 bases at J, with 9 bases in the middle. CDR3 residues: CASSEGRRDQPQHF. The CDR3 nucleotides read TGTGCCAGCAGTGAAGGGCGGAGGGATCAGCCCCAGCATTTT.

This sequence joins TRBV29-1 and TRBJ1-3; TRBD1 might be the D (6 bases). V shed 7 bases and J shed 2 bases, with 18 bases lying between them. Germline values: CDR1 SQVTM, CDR2 ANQGSEA. This CDR3 has 15 residues. CDR3 sequence: CSAGQRGGAGNTIYF. For the CDR3, the DNA is TGCAGCGCCGGACAGCGTGGGGGAGCTGGAAACACCATATATTTT.

This clone was picked up one time. The chain carries TRBV5-6 and TRBJ1-4; tentative D call: TRBD1 (5 bases). V was pared by 4 bases and J by 1 base, with 17 bases between. Germline CDR1 and CDR2: SGHDT and YYEEEE. The CDR3 contains 17 residues. The CDR3 spells CASSHSSGHETNEKLFF. For the CDR3, the DNA is TGTGCCAGCAGCCATTCCTCAGGACACGAAACTAATGAAAAACTGTTTTTT.

The chain links TRBV7-9 to TRBJ2-5, with a tentative D call TRBD1 (6 bases). The ends were cut back, 3 bases at V and 5 bases at J, with 19 bases in the middle. There are 16 residues in the CDR3. CDR1 is SEHNR and CDR2 is FQNEAQ in the germline V gene (reference sequence). The CDR3 loop is CASSFPRDTSLETQYF. CDR3 in DNA: TGTGCCAGCAGCTTCCCACGGGACACAAGTCTGGAGACCCAGTACTTC. The complete variable domain, with remaining parts taken from reference TRBV7-9 and TRBJ2-5, reads DTGVSQNPRHKITKRGQNVTFRCDPISEHNRLYWYRQTLGQGPEFLTYFQNEAQLEKSRLLSDRFSAERPKGSFSTLEIQRTEQGDSAMYLCASSFPRDTSLETQYFGPGTRLLVL.

J is TRBJ1-4 and V is TRBV6-5; D gene uncertain. V gave up 0 bases and J gave up 8 bases, with 16 bases separating them. CDR3 length: 16 amino acids. In germline, CDR1 is MNHEY, CDR2 SVGAGI. CDR3 in DNA: TGTGCCAGCAGTTACTCTCGGACTATCCGATCCGAAAAACTGTTTTTT. It encodes CASSYSRTIRSEKLFF.

V is TRBV9 and J is TRBJ1-2, with D hard to call. Germline V gene sequence: CDR1 SGDLS, CDR2 YYNGEE. The ends were cut back, 0 bases at V and 2 bases at J, with 8 bases in the middle. The CDR3 is made up of 14 amino acids. The CDR3 spells CASSVEAENYGYTF. The CDR3 DNA reads as TGTGCCAGCAGCGTAGAAGCGGAGAACTATGGCTACACCTTC.

The rearrangement joins TRBV15 to TRBJ1-6; D is undetermined. V dropped 0 bases and J dropped 9 bases, with 9 bases sitting between them. CDR1 is LNHNV and CDR2 is YYDKDF in the germline V gene (reference sequence). The length of the CDR3 is 14 residues. CDR3: CATSRETRPSPLHF. The CDR3, as DNA: TGTGCCACCAGCAGAGAAACCAGGCCTTCACCCCTCCACTTT.

The rearrangement uses TRBV24-1 and TRBJ2-1, with TRBD2 matching 11 bases. J gave up 0 bases and V 7 bases, and 1 base lay outside the gene matches. This CDR3 is 15 amino acids long. Germline V gives CDR1 KGHDR, CDR2 SFDVKD. The DNA of the CDR3 is TGTGCCACCAGGACTAGCGGGAACTCCTACAATGAGCAGTTCTTC. Encoded protein: CATRTSGNSYNEQFF.

V usage is TRBV29-1 and J usage is TRBJ2-3, with 8 bases matching TRBD2. The ends lost 3 bases at V and 0 bases at J; junction bases unmatched: 2. The CDR3 totals 14 residues. CDR1 is SQVTM and CDR2 is ANQGSEA in the germline V gene. CDR3 sequence: CSVEAGGSTDTQYF. DNA of the CDR3: TGCAGCGTTGAGGCGGGGGGTAGCACAGATACGCAGTATTTT.

The gene calls are TRBV7-9 and TRBJ2-1, with D possibly TRBD2 on 6 matching bases. CDR1 SEHNR and CDR2 FQNEAQ come from the germline V gene (reference sequence). Trimming removed 7 bases from V and 6 bases from J, with 13 bases in between. CDR3 length: 13 amino acids. The CDR3 coding sequence is TGTGCCAGCATGGAGGGAATGGGCAATGAGCAGTTCTTC. This codes for CASMEGMGNEQFF.